A selection of T cell receptor beta chains follows, all from one sample in a study of CD8 T cells in ankylosing spondylitis. TCRdb re-analysed the 5' RACE reads in MiXCR, keeping a single row per CDR3 protein. The data contain 100,000 to 150,000 distinct CDR3 sequences, roughly a sixth of them singletons. The sequencing input was blood, either unsorted or a sorted T cell fraction (not recorded which). The receptors originated from a male donor with ankylosing spondylitis. Both conserved end residues are part of each CDR3. The D gene is left open where the match is weak. For some rows the clone size is stated as once, few or many, or as a class when expanded; others skip it.

CDR3 length	D gene	J gene	clone size	V gene	CDR3 protein	CDR3 DNA
15	TRBD2	TRBJ2-1	.	TRBV6-5	CASSLAGNSYNEQFF	TGTGCCAGCAGTTTAGCGGGTAACTCCTACAATGAGCAGTTCTTC
13	.	TRBJ1-1	.	TRBV3-1	CASSQAMNTEAFF	TGTGCCAGCAGCCAAGCAATGAACACTGAAGCTTTCTTT
15	TRBD1	TRBJ2-1	few	TRBV25-1	CASSDPGQGSNEQFF	TGTGCCAGCAGTGACCCTGGACAGGGGTCGAATGAGCAGTTCTTC
12	.	TRBJ2-3	.	TRBV24-1	CATSGGEDTQYF	TGTGCCACCAGTGGCGGGGAAGATACGCAGTATTTT
15	TRBD1	TRBJ1-5	.	TRBV2	CASGQASYSNQPQHF	TGTGCCAGTGGACAGGCCTCTTATAGCAATCAGCCCCAGCATTTT
11	.	TRBJ2-1	few	TRBV4-1	CASSQGGVLFF	TGCGCCAGCAGCCAAGGGGGGGTGCTGTTCTTC
14	TRBD2	TRBJ2-5	.	TRBV6-2/TRBV6-3	CASSYLTGGETQYF	TGTGCCAGCAGTTATCTTACGGGAGGAGAGACCCAGTACTTC
13	.	TRBJ2-2	few	TRBV2	CASSVRNTGELFF	TGTGCCAGCAGTGTAAGGAACACCGGGGAGCTGTTTTTT
15	TRBD2	TRBJ2-3	few	TRBV7-3	CASSFLAGSTDTQYF	TGTGCCAGCAGCTTTTTAGCGGGGAGCACAGATACGCAGTATTTT
11	.	TRBJ2-3	.	TRBV28	CASSLENTQYF	TGTGCCAGCTCTTTAGAAAATACGCAGTATTTT
12	.	TRBJ2-1	.	TRBV5-1	CASGLLRFEQFF	TGCGCCAGCGGCCTGCTGAGGTTTGAGCAGTTCTTC
14	TRBD2	TRBJ2-7	few	TRBV20-1	CSARSGLGIYEQYF	TGCAGTGCTCGTTCAGGACTAGGAATCTACGAGCAGTACTTC
11	.	TRBJ2-1	.	TRBV29-1	CSVWRGDEQFF	TGCAGCGTCTGGAGGGGGGATGAGCAGTTCTTC
15	TRBD2	TRBJ2-7	.	TRBV7-9	CASSSRTSGSYEQYF	TGTGCCAGCAGCTCCCGGACTAGTGGTTCCTACGAGCAGTACTTC
14	.	TRBJ1-2	.	TRBV7-9	CARSRARSRYGYTF	TGTGCCCGCAGCCGGGCGCGATCCCGCTATGGCTACACCTTC
14	.	TRBJ1-1	.	TRBV4-1	CASSQAETGPEAFF	TGCGCCAGCAGCCAAGCGGAGACAGGCCCTGAAGCTTTCTTT
15	.	TRBJ1-2	.	TRBV20-1	CSARGDRPLNYGYTF	TGCAGTGCTAGAGGTGACAGACCTTTAAACTATGGCTACACTTTC
15	.	TRBJ2-2	few	TRBV7-8	CASSPRGGSTGELFF	TGTGCCAGCAGCCCAAGGGGGGGCAGCACCGGGGAGCTGTTTTTT
17	TRBD1	TRBJ2-1	few	TRBV12-3/TRBV12-4	CASSLTGVPFSYNEQFF	TGTGCCAGCAGCCTTACAGGGGTCCCTTTCTCCTACAATGAGCAGTTCTTC
16	TRBD1	TRBJ2-7	.	TRBV15	CATTDALTGDLYEQYF	TGTGCCACCACAGACGCATTGACAGGGGATTTATACGAGCAGTACTTC
16	.	TRBJ2-1	few	TRBV27	CASSFGTDIGVNEQFF	TGTGCCAGCAGTTTCGGGACGGACATAGGGGTGAATGAGCAGTTCTTC
18	TRBD2	TRBJ2-3	few	TRBV11-1	CASSLLAGAGKDTDTQYF	TGTGCCAGCAGCTTACTAGCGGGAGCAGGGAAAGACACAGATACGCAGTATTTT
12	.	TRBJ2-2	.	TRBV19	CASTPETGELFF	TGTGCCAGTACTCCCGAGACCGGGGAGCTGTTTTTT
16	TRBD1	TRBJ1-2	many	TRBV12-3/TRBV12-4	CASSFIAGDRGSGYTF	TGTGCCAGCAGTTTTATTGCCGGGGACAGGGGCTCTGGCTACACCTTC
15	TRBD2	TRBJ2-7	few	TRBV4-1	CASRGGRDGSYEQYF	TGCGCCAGCAGGGGGGGGAGGGACGGGTCCTACGAGCAGTACTTC
15	.	TRBJ2-1	.	TRBV7-7	CASSLGDAAYNEQFF	TGTGCTAGCAGCTTAGGGGACGCCGCCTACAATGAGCAGTTCTTC
14	.	TRBJ1-5	few	TRBV7-9	CASSHRDSSQPQHF	TGTGCCAGCAGCCACCGGGACTCCAGTCAGCCCCAGCATTTT
16	TRBD1	TRBJ1-5	.	TRBV10-3	CAISESGQGAGQPQHF	TGTGCCATCAGTGAGTCTGGCCAGGGGGCCGGTCAGCCCCAGCATTTT
18	TRBD2	TRBJ2-1	few	TRBV10-3	CAIRTTNLAGGSYNEQFF	TGTGCCATCAGAACCACAAACCTAGCGGGAGGTTCCTACAATGAGCAGTTCTTC
11	.	TRBJ2-7	many	TRBV2	CAVIPTYEQYF	TGTGCCGTAATTCCCACCTACGAGCAGTACTTC
13	.	TRBJ2-1	.	TRBV6-1	CASSPSAGSEQFF	TGTGCCAGCTCTCCGAGTGCAGGTAGTGAGCAGTTCTTC
13	.	TRBJ2-7	few	TRBV2	CASSYGGEYEQYF	TGTGCCAGCAGTTACGGCGGAGAATACGAGCAGTACTTC
15	.	TRBJ1-5	.	TRBV15	CATSRDFGSSQPQHF	TGTGCCACCAGCAGAGATTTTGGGAGCAGTCAGCCCCAGCATTTT
15	.	TRBJ1-1	few	TRBV2	CASRGAGAGNTEAFF	TGTGCCAGCAGAGGGGCGGGGGCGGGAAACACTGAAGCTTTCTTT
15	.	TRBJ1-5	few	TRBV4-1	CASSQGGGGLQPQHF	TGCGCCAGCAGCCAGGGGGGCGGGGGGCTTCAGCCCCAGCATTTT
17	TRBD2	TRBJ2-5	few	TRBV2	CASSEGLAGVFQETQYF	TGTGCCAGCAGTGAAGGGCTAGCGGGGGTTTTTCAAGAGACCCAGTACTTC
10	TRBD1	TRBJ2-1	many	TRBV10-3	CATGTAEQFF	TGTGCCACGGGGACAGCCGAGCAGTTCTTC
12	.	TRBJ2-7	many	TRBV5-1	CASSLGPLEQYF	TGCGCCAGCAGCTTAGGGCCCTTGGAGCAGTACTTC
15	.	TRBJ2-3	many	TRBV9	CASSVGWYSTDTQYF	TGTGCCAGCAGCGTAGGGTGGTATAGCACAGATACGCAGTATTTT
13	TRBD1	TRBJ2-7	.	TRBV20-1	CSATTGGGYEQYF	TGCAGTGCTACTACAGGGGGAGGCTACGAGCAGTACTTC
13	.	TRBJ1-5	.	TRBV9	CASSVGGGQPQHF	TGTGCCAGCAGCGTAGGAGGGGGACAGCCCCAGCATTTT
13	.	TRBJ1-6	.	TRBV7-3	CASSSTPHSPLHF	TGTGCCAGCTCCTCGACACCCCATTCACCCCTCCACTTT
14	.	TRBJ2-5	few	TRBV5-6	CASSLGGLAETQYF	TGTGCCAGCAGCTTGGGGGGCCTAGCGGAGACCCAGTACTTC
16	.	TRBJ1-6	few	TRBV4-1	CASSHRRESAFSPLHF	TGCGCCAGCAGCCACCGCCGGGAATCGGCTTTTTCACCCCTCCACTTT
13	TRBD1	TRBJ1-1	many	TRBV7-9	CASSFTGGTEAFF	TGTGCCAGCAGCTTTACAGGGGGCACTGAAGCTTTCTTT
13	.	TRBJ2-5	.	TRBV29-1	CSSEGRFQETQYF	TGCAGCTCGGAGGGACGGTTCCAAGAGACCCAGTACTTC
12	.	TRBJ2-5	.	TRBV12-3/TRBV12-4	CASSWESETQYF	TGTGCCAGCAGTTGGGAATCGGAGACCCAGTACTTC
16	.	TRBJ2-1	few	TRBV19	CASSQPYRGDTQEQFF	TGTGCCAGTAGTCAACCATATCGAGGGGACACTCAAGAGCAGTTCTTC
17	TRBD2	TRBJ2-7	.	TRBV7-2	CASSLALRLAGVNEQYF	TGTGCCAGCAGCTTAGCGCTTCGGCTAGCGGGAGTTAACGAGCAGTACTTC
13	.	TRBJ2-7	many	TRBV6-6	CASSWANSYEQYF	TGTGCCAGCAGTTGGGCCAACTCCTACGAGCAGTACTTC
13	.	TRBJ2-2	.	TRBV20-1	CSARDGNTGELFF	TGCAGTGCGCGGGACGGAAACACCGGGGAGCTGTTTTTT